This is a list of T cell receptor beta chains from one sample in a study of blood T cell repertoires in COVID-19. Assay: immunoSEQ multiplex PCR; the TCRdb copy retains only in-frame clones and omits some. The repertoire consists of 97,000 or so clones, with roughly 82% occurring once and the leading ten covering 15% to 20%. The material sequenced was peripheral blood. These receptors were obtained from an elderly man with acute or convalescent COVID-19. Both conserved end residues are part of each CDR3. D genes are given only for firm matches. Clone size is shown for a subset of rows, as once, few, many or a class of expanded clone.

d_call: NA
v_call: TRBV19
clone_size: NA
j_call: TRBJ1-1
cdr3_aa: CASSMGSEAFF
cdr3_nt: TGTGCCAGTAGTATGGGCAGCGAAGCTTTCTTT

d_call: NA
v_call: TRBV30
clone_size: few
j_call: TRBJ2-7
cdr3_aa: CARTGIKGEQYF
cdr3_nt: TGTGCCCGAACCGGGATCAAGGGCGAGCAGTACTTC

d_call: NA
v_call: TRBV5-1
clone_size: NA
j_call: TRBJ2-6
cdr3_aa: CASSPLGGTTGANVLTF
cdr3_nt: TGCGCCAGCAGCCCCTTAGGAGGGACGACTGGGGCCAACGTCCTGACTTTC

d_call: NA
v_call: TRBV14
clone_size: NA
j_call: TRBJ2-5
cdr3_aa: CASSHVAETQYF
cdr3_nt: TGTGCCAGCAGCCATGTTGCGGAGACCCAGTACTTC

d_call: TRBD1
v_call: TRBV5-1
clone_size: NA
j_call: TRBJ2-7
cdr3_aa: CASSVATGGESYEQYF
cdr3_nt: TGCGCCAGCAGCGTGGCGACAGGGGGCGAATCCTACGAGCAGTACTTC

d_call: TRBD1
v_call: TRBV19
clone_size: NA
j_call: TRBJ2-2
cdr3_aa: CASSIAPGQFTGELFF
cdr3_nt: TGTGCCAGTAGTATAGCCCCGGGACAGTTCACCGGGGAGCTGTTTTTT

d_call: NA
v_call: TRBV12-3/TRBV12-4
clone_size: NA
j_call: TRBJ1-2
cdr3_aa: CASGWGHYGYTF
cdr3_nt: TGTGCCAGCGGGTGGGGCCATTATGGCTACACCTTC

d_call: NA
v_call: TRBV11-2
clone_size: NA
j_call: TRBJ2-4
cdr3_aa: CASIQRGPKNIQYF
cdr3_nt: TGTGCCAGCATTCAGCGCGGGCCCAAAAACATTCAGTACTTC

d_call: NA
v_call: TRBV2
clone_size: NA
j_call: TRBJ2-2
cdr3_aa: CASRWSKPGELFF
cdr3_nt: TGTGCCAGCAGGTGGAGCAAGCCCGGGGAGCTGTTTTTT

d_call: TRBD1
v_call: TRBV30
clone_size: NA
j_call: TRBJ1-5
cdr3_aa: CAWKGDRGQPQHF
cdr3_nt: TGTGCCTGGAAGGGGGACAGGGGCCAGCCCCAGCATTTT

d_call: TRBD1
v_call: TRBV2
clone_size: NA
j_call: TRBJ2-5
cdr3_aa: CASIFRQGGETQYF
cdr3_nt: TGTGCCAGCATTTTTCGACAGGGTGGGGAGACCCAGTACTTC

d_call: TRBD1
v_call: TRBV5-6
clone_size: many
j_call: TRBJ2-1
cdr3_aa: CASSLPTGAKNEQFF
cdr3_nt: TGTGCCAGCAGCCTACCGACAGGGGCGAAGAATGAGCAGTTCTTC

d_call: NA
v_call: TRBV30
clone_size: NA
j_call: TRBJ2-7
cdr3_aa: CAWTPPPGTEQYF
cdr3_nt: TGTGCCTGGACCCCCCCGCCGGGTACCGAGCAGTACTTC

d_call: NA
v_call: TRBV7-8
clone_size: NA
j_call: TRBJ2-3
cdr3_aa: CASSPRDRLPSTDTQYF
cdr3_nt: TGTGCCAGCAGTCCCCGAGATCGGTTACCTAGCACAGATACGCAGTATTTT

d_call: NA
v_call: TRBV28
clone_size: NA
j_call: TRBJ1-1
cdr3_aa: CASRTSSAEAFF
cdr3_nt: TGTGCCAGCAGGACTAGCAGCGCTGAAGCTTTCTTT

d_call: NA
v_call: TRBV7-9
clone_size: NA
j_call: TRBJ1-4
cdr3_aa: CASSSPVLNEKLFF
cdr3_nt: TGTGCCAGCAGCTCCCCGGTACTTAATGAAAAACTGTTTTTT

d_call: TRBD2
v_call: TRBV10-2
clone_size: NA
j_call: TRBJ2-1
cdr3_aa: CASMKGRETGTSPSNEQFF
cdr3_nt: TGCGCCAGCATGAAGGGACGGGAAACCGGGACTAGCCCTTCGAATGAGCAGTTCTTC

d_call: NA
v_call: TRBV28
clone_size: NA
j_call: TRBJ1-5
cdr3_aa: CASSAGGGANQPQHF
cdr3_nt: TGTGCCAGCAGTGCGGGTGGGGGGGCGAATCAGCCCCAGCATTTT

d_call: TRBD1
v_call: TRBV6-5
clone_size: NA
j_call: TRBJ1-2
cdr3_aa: CASSSQTGGNYGYTF
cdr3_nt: TGTGCCAGCAGTTCCCAGACAGGGGGGAACTATGGCTACACCTTC

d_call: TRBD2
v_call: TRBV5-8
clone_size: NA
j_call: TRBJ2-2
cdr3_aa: CASTVLAGTTGELFF
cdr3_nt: TGTGCCAGCACGGTCCTAGCGGGAACCACCGGGGAGCTGTTTTTT

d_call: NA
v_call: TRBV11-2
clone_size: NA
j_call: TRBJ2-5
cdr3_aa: CASSFPNSFQDSQETQYF
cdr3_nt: TGTGCCAGCAGCTTTCCTAATAGTTTCCAGGACTCGCAAGAGACCCAGTACTTC

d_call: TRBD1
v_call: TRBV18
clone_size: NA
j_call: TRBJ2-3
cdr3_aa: CASSWQGATSTDTQYF
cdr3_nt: TGTGCCAGCTCGTGGCAGGGGGCGACTAGCACAGATACGCAGTATTTT

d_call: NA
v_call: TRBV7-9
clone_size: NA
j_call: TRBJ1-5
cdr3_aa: CASSLEPSNQPQHF
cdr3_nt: TGTGCCAGCAGCTTAGAGCCCAGCAATCAGCCCCAGCATTTT